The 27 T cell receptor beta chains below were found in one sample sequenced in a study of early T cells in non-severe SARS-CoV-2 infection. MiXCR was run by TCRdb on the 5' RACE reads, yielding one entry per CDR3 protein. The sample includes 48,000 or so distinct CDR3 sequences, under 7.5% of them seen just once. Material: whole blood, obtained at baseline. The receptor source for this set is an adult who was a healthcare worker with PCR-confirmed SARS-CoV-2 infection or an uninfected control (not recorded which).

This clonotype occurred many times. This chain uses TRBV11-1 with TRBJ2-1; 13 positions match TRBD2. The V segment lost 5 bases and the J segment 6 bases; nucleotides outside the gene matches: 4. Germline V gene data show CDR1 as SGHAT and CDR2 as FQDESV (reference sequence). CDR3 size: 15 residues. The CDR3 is CASSPRLAGGNEQFF. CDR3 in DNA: TGTGCCAGCAGCCCTAGACTAGCGGGAGGCAATGAGCAGTTCTTC.

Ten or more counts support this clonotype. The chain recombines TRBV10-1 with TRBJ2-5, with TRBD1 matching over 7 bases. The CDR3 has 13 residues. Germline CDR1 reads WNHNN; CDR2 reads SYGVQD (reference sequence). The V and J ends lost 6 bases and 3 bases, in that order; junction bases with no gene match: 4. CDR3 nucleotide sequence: TGCGCCAGCAGCCGGGACAGCAAAGAGACCCAGTACTTC. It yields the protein CASSRDSKETQYF.

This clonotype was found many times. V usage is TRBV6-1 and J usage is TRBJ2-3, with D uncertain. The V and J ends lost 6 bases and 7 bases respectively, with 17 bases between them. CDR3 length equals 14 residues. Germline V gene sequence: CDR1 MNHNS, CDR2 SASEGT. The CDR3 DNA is TGTGCCAGCAGGTCGGGTCTACCTGAGAATACGCAGTATTTT. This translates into CASRSGLPENTQYF.

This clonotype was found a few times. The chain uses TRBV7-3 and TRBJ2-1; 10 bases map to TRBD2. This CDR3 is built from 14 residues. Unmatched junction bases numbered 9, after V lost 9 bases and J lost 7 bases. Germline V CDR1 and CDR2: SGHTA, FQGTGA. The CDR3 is CARRTSGNTNEQFF. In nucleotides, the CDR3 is TGTGCCAGAAGAACTAGCGGGAATACGAATGAGCAGTTCTTC.

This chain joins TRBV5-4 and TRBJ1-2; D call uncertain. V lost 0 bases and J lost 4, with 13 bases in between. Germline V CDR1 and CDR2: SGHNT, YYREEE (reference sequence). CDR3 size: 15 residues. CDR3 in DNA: TGTGCCAGCAGCTTGGGACTCGAGAGGATCTATGGCTACACCTTC. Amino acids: CASSLGLERIYGYTF.

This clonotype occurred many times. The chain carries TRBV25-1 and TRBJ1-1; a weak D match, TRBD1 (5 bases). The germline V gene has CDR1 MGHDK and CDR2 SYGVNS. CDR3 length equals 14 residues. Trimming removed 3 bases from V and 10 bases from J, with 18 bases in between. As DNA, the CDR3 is TGTGCCAGCAGTGATTTAGGGCGTGAGAGGGGAGCTTTCTTT. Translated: CASSDLGRERGAFF.

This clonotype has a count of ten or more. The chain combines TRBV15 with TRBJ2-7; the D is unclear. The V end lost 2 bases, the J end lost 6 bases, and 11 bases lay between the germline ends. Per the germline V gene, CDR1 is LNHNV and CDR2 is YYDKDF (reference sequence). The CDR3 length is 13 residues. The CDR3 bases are TGTGCCACCAGCAGAAACCTCGGAGTCGAGCAGTACTTC. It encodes CATSRNLGVEQYF. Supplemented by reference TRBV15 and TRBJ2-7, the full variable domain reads DAMVIQNPRYQVTQFGKPVTLSCSQTLNHNVMYWYQQKSSQAPKLLFHYYDKDFNNEADTPDNFQSRRPNTSFCFLDIRSPGLGDTAMYLCATSRNLGVEQYFGPGTRLTVT.

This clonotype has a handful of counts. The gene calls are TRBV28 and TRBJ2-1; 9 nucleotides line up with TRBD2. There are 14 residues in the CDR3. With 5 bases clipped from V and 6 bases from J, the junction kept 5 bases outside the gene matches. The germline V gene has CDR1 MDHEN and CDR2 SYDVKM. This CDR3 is CASSPGLASNEQFF. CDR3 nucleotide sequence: TGTGCCAGCAGTCCGGGACTAGCCTCCAATGAGCAGTTCTTC.

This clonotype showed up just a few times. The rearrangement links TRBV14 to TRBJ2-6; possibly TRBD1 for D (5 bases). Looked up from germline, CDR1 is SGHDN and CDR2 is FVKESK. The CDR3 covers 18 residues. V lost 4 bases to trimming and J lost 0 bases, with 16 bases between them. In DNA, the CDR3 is TGTGCCAGCAGCCCATGGGGCTCATCTCCCTCTGGGGCCAACGTCCTGACTTTC. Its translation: CASSPWGSSPSGANVLTF.

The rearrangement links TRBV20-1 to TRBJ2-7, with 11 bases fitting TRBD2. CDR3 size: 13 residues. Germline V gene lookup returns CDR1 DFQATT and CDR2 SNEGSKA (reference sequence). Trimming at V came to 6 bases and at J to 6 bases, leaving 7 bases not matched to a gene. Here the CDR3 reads CSALLAGVSEQYF. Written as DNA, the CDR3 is TGCAGTGCGTTACTAGCGGGAGTATCCGAGCAGTACTTC.

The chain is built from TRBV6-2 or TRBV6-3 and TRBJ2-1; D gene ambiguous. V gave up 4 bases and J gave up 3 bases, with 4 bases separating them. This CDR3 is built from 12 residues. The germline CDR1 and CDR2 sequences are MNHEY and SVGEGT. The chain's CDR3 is CASSSDYNEQFF. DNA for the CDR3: TGTGCCAGCAGTTCCGACTACAATGAGCAGTTCTTC.

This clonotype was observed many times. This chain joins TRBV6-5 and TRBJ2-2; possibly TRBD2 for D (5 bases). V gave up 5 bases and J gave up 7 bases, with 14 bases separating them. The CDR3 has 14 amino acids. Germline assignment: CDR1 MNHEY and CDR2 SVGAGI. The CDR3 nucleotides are TGTGCCAGCAGTGGGAGCCTCTGGGACGGGGAGCTGTTTTTT. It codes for CASSGSLWDGELFF.

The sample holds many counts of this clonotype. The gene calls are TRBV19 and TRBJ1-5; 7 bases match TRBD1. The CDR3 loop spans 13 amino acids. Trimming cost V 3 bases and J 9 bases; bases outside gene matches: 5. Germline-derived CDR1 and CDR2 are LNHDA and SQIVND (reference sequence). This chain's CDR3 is CASSIDRVGPQHF. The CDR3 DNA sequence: TGTGCCAGTAGTATTGACAGGGTGGGGCCCCAGCATTTT.

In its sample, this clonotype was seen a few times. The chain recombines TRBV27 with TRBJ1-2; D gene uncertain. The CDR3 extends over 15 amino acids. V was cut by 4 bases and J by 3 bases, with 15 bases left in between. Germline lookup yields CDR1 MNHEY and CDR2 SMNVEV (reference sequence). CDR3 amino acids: CASSSSLGSYYGYTF. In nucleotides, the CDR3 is TGTGCCAGCAGTTCTTCCCTCGGCAGCTACTATGGCTACACCTTC.

The CDR3 reads CASRPGTDNSPLHF. The DNA for the CDR3 is TGCGCCAGCAGGCCCGGGACGGACAATTCACCCCTCCACTTT. The rearrangement joins TRBV5-1 to TRBJ1-6; the D gene is possibly TRBD1 (5 bases). Germline lookup yields CDR1 SGHRS and CDR2 YFSETQ. This CDR3 is 14 amino acids long. V dropped 5 bases and J dropped 7 bases, with 13 bases sitting between them.

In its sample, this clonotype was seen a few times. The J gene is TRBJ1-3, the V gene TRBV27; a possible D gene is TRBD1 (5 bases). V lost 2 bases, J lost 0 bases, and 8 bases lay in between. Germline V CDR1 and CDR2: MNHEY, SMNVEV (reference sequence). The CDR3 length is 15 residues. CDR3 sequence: CASSLGTSSGNTIYF. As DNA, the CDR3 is TGTGCCAGCAGTTTAGGGACGTCCTCTGGAAACACCATATATTTT.

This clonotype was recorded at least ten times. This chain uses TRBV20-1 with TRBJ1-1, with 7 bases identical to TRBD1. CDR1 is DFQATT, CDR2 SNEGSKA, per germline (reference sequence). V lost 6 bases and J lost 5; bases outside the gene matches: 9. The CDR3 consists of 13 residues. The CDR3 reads CSAIRDRRTEAFF. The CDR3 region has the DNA TGCAGTGCAATCCGGGACAGAAGAACTGAAGCTTTCTTT.

The CDR3 sequence is CASSPPGIQENIQYF. In DNA form, the CDR3 reads TGTGCCAGCAGTCCACCGGGCATTCAGGAAAACATTCAGTACTTC. The rearrangement links TRBV12-3 or TRBV12-4 to TRBJ2-4; D is undetermined. V was pared by 5 bases and J by 5 bases, with 16 bases between. The CDR3 consists of 15 residues.

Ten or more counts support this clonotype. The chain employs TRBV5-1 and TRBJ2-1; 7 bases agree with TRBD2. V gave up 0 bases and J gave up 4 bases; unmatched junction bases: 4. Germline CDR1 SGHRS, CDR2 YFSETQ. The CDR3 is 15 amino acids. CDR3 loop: CASSLGLAKYNEQFF. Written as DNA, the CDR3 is TGCGCCAGCAGCTTGGGACTAGCAAAATACAATGAGCAGTTCTTC.

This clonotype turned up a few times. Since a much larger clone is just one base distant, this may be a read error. The CDR3 region is CASSFGASSSYEQYF. CDR3 DNA: TGTGCCAGCAGTTTCGGTGCGTCAAGTTCCTACGAGCAGTACTTC. V gene TRBV28 combines with J gene TRBJ2-7; no clear D gene. V shed 3 bases and J shed 1 base, with 13 bases lying between them. CDR1 and CDR2 from the germline V gene are MDHEN and SYDVKM. The CDR3 length is 15 residues.

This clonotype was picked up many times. The CDR3 region is CASSQESGRVNQRADTQYF. The DNA for the CDR3 is TGCGCCAGCAGCCAAGAGAGCGGGAGGGTTAATCAGAGGGCAGATACGCAGTATTTT. The J gene is TRBJ2-3, the V gene TRBV4-3; TRBD2 matches 10 bases. Germline CDR1 and CDR2: LGHNA and YSLEER. V was pared by 0 bases and J by 4 bases, with 13 bases of the junction left unmatched. This CDR3 has 19 amino acids.

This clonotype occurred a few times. CDR3 in DNA: TGTGCCAGCAGCGTAGAAGGGAGCTCCTACGAGCAGTACTTC. The encoded protein is CASSVEGSSYEQYF. The J gene is TRBJ2-7, the V gene TRBV9; tentative D call: TRBD2 (5 bases). The CDR3 consists of 14 residues. CDR1 is SGDLS and CDR2 is YYNGEE in the germline V gene. The germline V and J ends were trimmed by 0 bases and 0 bases, with 7 bases remaining between them. Full variable domain (remainder filled in from reference TRBV9 and TRBJ2-7): DSGVTQTPKHLITATGQRVTLRCSPRSGDLSVYWYQQSLDQGLQFLIQYYNGEERAKGNILERFSAQQFPDLHSELNLSSLELGDSALYFCASSVEGSSYEQYFGPGTRLTVT.

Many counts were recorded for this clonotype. The DNA for the CDR3 is TGTGCCAGCAGTCCTGTTAACCTTAGACAGGGCCAAACCCCTAACTATGGCTACACCTTC. Protein sequence: CASSPVNLRQGQTPNYGYTF. This chain connects TRBV6-1 to TRBJ1-2, with 7 bases that match TRBD1. Germline CDR1 MNHNS, CDR2 SASEGT. This CDR3 has 20 residues. The J segment lost 0 bases and the V segment lost 5 bases, leaving 21 bases of the junction unmatched.

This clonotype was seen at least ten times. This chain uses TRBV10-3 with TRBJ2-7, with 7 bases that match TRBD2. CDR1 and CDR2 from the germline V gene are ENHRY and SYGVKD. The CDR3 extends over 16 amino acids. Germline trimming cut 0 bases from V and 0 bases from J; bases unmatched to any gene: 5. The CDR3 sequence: CAISESTTSASYEQYF. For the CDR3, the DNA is TGTGCCATCAGTGAGTCGACAACTAGCGCCTCCTACGAGCAGTACTTC.

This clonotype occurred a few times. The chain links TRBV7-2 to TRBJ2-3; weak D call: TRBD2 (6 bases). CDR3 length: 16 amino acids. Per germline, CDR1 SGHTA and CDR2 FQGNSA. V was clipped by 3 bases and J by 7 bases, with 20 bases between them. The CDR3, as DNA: TGTGCCAGCAGCTTTGGGGTTAGCGGCGCAGGAAATACGCAGTATTTT. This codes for CASSFGVSGAGNTQYF.

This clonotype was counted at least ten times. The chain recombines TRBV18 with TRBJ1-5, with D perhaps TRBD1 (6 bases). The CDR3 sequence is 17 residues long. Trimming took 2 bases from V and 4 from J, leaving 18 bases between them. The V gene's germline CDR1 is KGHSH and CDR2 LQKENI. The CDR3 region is CASSPSLGGQNNQPQHF. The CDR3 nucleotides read TGTGCCAGCTCACCATCTCTTGGAGGACAGAATAATCAGCCCCAGCATTTT.

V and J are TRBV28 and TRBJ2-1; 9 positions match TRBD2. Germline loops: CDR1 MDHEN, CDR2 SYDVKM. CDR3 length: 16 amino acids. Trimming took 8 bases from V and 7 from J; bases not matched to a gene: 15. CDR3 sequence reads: CASGPQTSGRGNEQFF. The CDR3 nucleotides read TGTGCCAGCGGTCCCCAAACTAGCGGGCGGGGGAATGAGCAGTTCTTC.